The T cell receptor (beta chain) described here comes from a study of a mutant IDH1 vaccine in newly diagnosed glioma. Turning to this clone: Its antigen is unidentified.

Study-level results: In approximately 92% of patients, immune responses induced by the vaccine occurred.

The germline V and J ends were trimmed by 2 bases and 0 bases, with 8 bases remaining between them. The CDR3 extends over 14 amino acids. In germline, CDR1 is SEHNR, CDR2 FQNEAQ (reference sequence). TCRdb's table, derived via immunoSEQ multiplex PCR, lists solely in-frame clones and lacks some. This table has some 90,000 clones, roughly 80% appearing once. Described time point: baseline, week 1 (first vaccination visit). Treatment described: pre-vaccination baseline after standard-of-care therapy. This sample comprised PBMCs, obtained from a glioma patient treated with radiotherapy, temozolomide or both. This sequence joins TRBV7-9 and TRBJ2-7; no clear D gene. This clonotype originated in a man aged 40-55 years with glioma. Some clones in this sample may be carry-over from other donors' samples. The CDR3: CASSLTQDSYEQYF. The CDR3 DNA sequence: TGTGCCAGCAGCTTAACGCAGGACTCCTACGAGCAGTACTTC.